This T cell receptor (beta chain) was identified in a study of T cell repertoires in cytomegalovirus infection. Study conclusions and caveats: What dominated the ex vivo response were HLA-C-restricted CMV-specific TCR beta clonotypes.

This clonotype was found a few times. Antigen: not known. Germline V gives CDR1 SNHLY, CDR2 FYNNEI. The CDR3 contains 11 residues. Trimming took off 4 bases at V and 4 bases at J, with 5 bases between the two ends. TCRdb fed the reads into MiXCR, producing one record per CDR3 protein. The table has just over 150,000 distinct CDR3 sequences, around 20% seen once. The clonotype comes from a human donor in good health (CMV status not recorded). Some clones in this sample may be carry-over from other donors' samples. What was sequenced was PBMCs. The genes are TRBV2 and TRBJ2-7; the D is unclear. DNA of the CDR3: TGTGCCAGCAGTGTCACTTACGAGCAGTACTTC. Its translation: CASSVTYEQYF.